This T cell receptor beta chain was profiled in a study of human T cells and chemical hapten exposure (dated by TCRdb to the early 2020s). Notes on the research overall: For sensitization, 2% DPC in acetone was applied to a roughly 2 cm by roughly 2 cm area of upper inner arm skin. Throughout the study period of about 25 weeks, patients also received therapeutic DPC doses to the scalp every week. Patch testing was performed on the upper back with Finn chambers containing 0.01% DPC, and the patch tests were scored after 6 days according to International Contact Dermatitis Research Group standards. Most of the patients in the cohort were female, and the cohort covered alopecia areata with under or over 50% scalp involvement, alopecia totalis and alopecia universalis. Libraries were pooled for sequencing, and per-sample TCR yields varied mainly because of small differences in library volumes within the pool. This study followed changes in the peripheral blood TCR repertoire in vivo during primary and secondary sensitization of alopecia patients to the hapten diphenylcyclopropenone (DPC). Patient blood was sampled pre-sensitization (week 0) and at 2, 6 and about 24 weeks after DPC sensitization. Approximately 30 alopecia patients provided blood for TCR sequencing at one to four time points (pre-sensitization, 2, 6 and 24 weeks).

To prepare the library, RACE was applied. Instrument on record: NextSeq 500. During library preparation, unique molecular identifiers were attached to individual cDNA molecules so that TCRs could be counted quantitatively and reproducibly. Each blood RNA sample was used to sequence both TCR alpha and TCR beta chains. On the study's bioinformatics: A median of roughly 100,000 TCRs per sample was observed, with a range of roughly 20,000 to 750,000. V, J and CDR3 annotation of the TCR reads was carried out using the Decombinator software suite. For PS versus PT1 abundance plots, all samples were subsampled to the same number of TCRs (28,000). TCRs were defined as expanded if absent before sensitization and observed at least eight times at the 2-week time point. Using fastp trimming at Q25 and MiXCR clonotype assembly, TCRdb reanalyzed the public sequencing data and kept in-frame beta chains. Every entry covers one CDR3 protein and lists the most common genes and DNA from its rows. TCRdb, rather than the study authors, made the V and J calls. The sample has 150,000 to 200,000 distinct CDR3 sequences on record, 25% to 30% of them singletons. The top ten clones comprise 2.1% of the sample.

Paper-wide results and their limitations: Patch test score correlated positively with the number of PT1 expanded TCRs, reaching significance at thresholds 8, 16 and 32 but not at 4. Significantly more large CDR3 similarity clusters were formed by expanded TCRs than by pre-sensitization or healthy control sets, consistent with antigen-driven responses. Because all patients had alopecia, a presumed autoimmune disease, the immune response of the patients might differ from that of healthy individuals. The number of TCRs above 1 in 1000 frequency did not change with DPC sensitization; there was no evidence of global repertoire structure alterations. Repeated subsampling changed both the strength of the expansion versus patch-test correlation and the threshold at which the correlation became significant.

V and J are trimmed by 5 bases and 5 bases, and the gene matches miss 7 bases of the junction. From its cysteine to its phenylalanine, the CDR3 spans 15 amino acids. Kept here is only the CDR3 DNA, which spans 45 bases and is read in frame from base 1. Sequences DFQATT (CDR1) and SNEGSKA (CDR2) are obtained from the germline V gene (reference sequence). The time point label here, explained by the study, means: patch test 3, about 24 weeks after DPC sensitization. The treatment or condition label corresponds to: therapeutic diphenylcyclopropenone sensitization with weekly scalp DPC. Blood at each patch-test visit was drawn before the patch test was applied. Patients were eligible if aged 18 to 70, diagnosed with alopecia and judged suitable for DPC therapy, and pregnant patients were excluded. Unfractionated whole blood was collected in Tempus Blood RNA tubes, and total RNA was extracted from that blood.

This clonotype came up many times. Its antigen is not yet known. Qualities for individual bases were not recorded, and no much larger clone is one base off. The sequence was collected from a woman aged 18 to 35 with alopecia areata. Some clones in this sample may be carry-over from other donors' samples. The chain links TRBV20-1 with TRBJ2-5; TRBD2 lines up with 14 middle nucleotides. This specimen consisted of whole blood, obtained in connection with sensitization to the hapten diphenylcyclopropenone (DPC). The CDR3 has the sequence CSALTSGRALETQYF. The DNA sequence is as follows: TGCAGTGCTCTGACTAGCGGGAGGGCCCTGGAGACCCAGTACTTC.